This T cell receptor (beta chain) emerged from a study of cytotoxic CD8 clonotypes in ibrutinib-treated CLL (dated by TCRdb to the early 2020s). Regarding the complete study: In this cohort, approximately 14 patients were treatment-naive and approximately ten were relapsed/refractory, while around 17 had unmutated IGHV. Cryopreserved peripheral blood mononuclear cells were obtained prior to treatment, at the time of response, and at either disease progression or sustained remission. Longitudinal samples were available for about 30% of the 86 trial participants. All remission and progressive disease samples were collected while patients were still receiving ibrutinib. On average, each sample had about 250,000 productive templates and 94,082 productive rearrangements. Samples at response were collected after a median of about 12 months of treatment, with a range of about 6 to 36 months. Partial responses were observed in about 24 patients and complete responses in 2; after a median follow-up of roughly 72 months, remission was maintained in roughly 14 patients and progression was observed in roughly 12. The paper as a whole reports these results and caveats: Public clonotypes were rare and either shrank or stayed stable during treatment, and the rise in clonality at ibrutinib response reflected expansion of private clonotypes. Clonality increased at ibrutinib response, stayed stable in sustained remission, and fell back toward baseline at progression. Baseline clonality was found to be higher than that of age-matched healthy donors and was strongly correlated with circulating CD8+ T-cell counts. Sustained-remission and progressing patients did not have matched sampling times, and lymph node repertoires were not examined.

On this clone itself: Its antigen is unknown. No quality values exist for individual bases; no much larger clone is one base distant.

The goal of deep resolution MiSeq sequencing was a depth between 1 in 1 million and 1 in 200,000 T cells, and coverage averaged 10x per clonotype. TCR beta libraries were generated with the immunoSEQ hsTCRB Kit. Regarding the original processing steps: Data were analyzed with ImmunoSEQ Data Assistant and ImmunoSEQ Analyzer, with V, D and J genes assigned per IMGT definitions. Clonality, which ranges from 0 to 1, was calculated by subtracting the normalized Shannon entropy of productive rearrangement frequencies from one. Only overrepresented clonotypes making up at least 0.05% of each patient's repertoire were included in the public clonotype analysis. Approximately 14 age-matched healthy donor repertoires from immuneACCESS were used as controls for clonality. Entries here come from immuneACCESS through TCRdb and include only in-frame sequences with V and J called. Some clones fail to appear in such tables; in the studies checked, an unresolved V gene covers under half of the shortfall, and the cause of the remainder is unknown. V and J calls and clone size are as listed in that table; D and trimming were resolved from the DNA. A total of 300,000 to 400,000 clones appear in this sample, roughly 70% of them only once. Of the sample, just under 6.5% is held by the ten largest clones.

For TCR beta library preparation, roughly 2.2 micrograms of genomic DNA were isolated from cryopreserved PBMCs. Longitudinal blood samples from CLL patients on ibrutinib monotherapy were analyzed using high-throughput TCR beta sequencing. The patients were enrolled in a single-center, open-label phase 2 trial of ibrutinib monotherapy. V loses 7 bases, J loses 2 bases, and the germline ends lie 11 bases apart. The germline V gene (reference sequence) yields MNHEY for CDR1 and SMNVEV for CDR2. The CDR3 goes from the cysteine to the phenylalanine over 13 residues. CDR3 DNA only is kept here, 39 bases in frame from base 1.

The sequencing used PBMCs, collected after 36 months of ibrutinib treatment. This clonotype was obtained from a human donor with chronic lymphocytic leukemia. The V and J segments used are TRBV27 and TRBJ1-1; the D gene is not confidently resolved. The base sequence is TGTGCCAGCACCAAGCGATTAAACACTGAAGCTTTCTTT. The encoded protein is CASTKRLNTEAFF.